The 4 T cell receptor beta chains below all came from one sample that was sequenced in a study of CD8 T cells in Susac syndrome. Roughly 0.45 to 1 ug RNA was reverse transcribed with random hexamers. Via MiXCR, TCRdb re-called the immunoSEQ multiplex PCR reads, giving one row per CDR3 protein. This repertoire shows 150,000 to 200,000 distinct CDR3 sequences, over 75% found once; its top ten account for approximately 0.09%. What was sequenced was CD4+ T cells from PBMCs. The receptors originated from a human donor with Susac syndrome.

This clonotype was found once. The chain links TRBV5-4 to TRBJ2-7; 9 nucleotides match TRBD1. The CDR3 extends over 13 amino acids. V lost 5 bases to trimming and J lost 5 bases; unmatched junction nucleotides: 5. Germline CDR1 reads SGHNT; CDR2 reads YYREEE (reference sequence). CDR3 region: CASSSDRGNEQYF. DNA of the CDR3: TGTGCCAGCAGTTCGGACAGGGGAAACGAGCAGTACTTC.

The chain uses TRBV20-1 and TRBJ2-1; the D is unclear. The germline CDR1 and CDR2 sequences are DFQATT and SNEGSKA (reference sequence). V lost 7 bases, J lost 0 bases, and 10 bases lay in between. The CDR3 runs 13 residues. The DNA of the CDR3 is TGCAGTGTCCGACCCAGCTCCTACAATGAGCAGTTCTTC. Its protein product is CSVRPSSYNEQFF.

There are a few counts of this clonotype. The chain couples TRBV4-1 to TRBJ2-3; 7 bases line up with TRBD2. CDR1 and CDR2 from the germline V gene are MGHRA and YSYEKL. V was pared by 8 bases and J by 0 bases, with 11 bases of the junction left unmatched. This CDR3 comprises 16 residues. The CDR3 spells CASGGVLRGSTDTQYF. The DNA of the CDR3 is TGCGCCAGCGGGGGGGTTTTGCGGGGGAGCACAGATACGCAGTATTTT.

The rearrangement joins TRBV5-1 to TRBJ2-7, with 10 bases that match TRBD2. The length of the CDR3 is 15 residues. Germline lookup yields CDR1 SGHRS and CDR2 YFSETQ. J gave up 4 bases and V 3 bases, and 7 bases lay outside the gene matches. CDR3 sequence reads: CASSSSGTSAYEQYF. DNA for the CDR3: TGCGCCAGCAGCTCCTCCGGGACTAGCGCTTACGAGCAGTACTTC.